The present entry profiles one T cell receptor beta chain with its context. Germline CDR1 and CDR2: KGHDR and SFDVKD. V trimming: 9 bases; J trimming: 5 bases; junction bases outside the gene matches: 4. The CDR3 runs 13 residues. This sample stems from a study of blood T cell repertoires in COVID-19. In the source study's methods: Reference gene primer amplification gave estimated nucleated cell counts. Only in-frame clones appear in the TCRdb table, and some are missing; sequencing was by immunoSEQ multiplex PCR. The V and J calls and clone size come from that table; D and trimming were worked out from the DNA. The repertoire holds around 97,000 clones, 80% to 90% seen once, with just under 20% in the top ten.

The TCR comes from a human donor in a cohort sampled during active COVID-19. V usage is TRBV24-1 and J usage is TRBJ2-2; 8 nucleotides agree with TRBD2. Material: peripheral blood. In nucleotides, the CDR3 is TGTGCCACCGTCCAGCGGGAGACCGGGGAGCTGTTTTTT. Residues: CATVQRETGELFF.